This TCR beta chain was sequenced in a study of shared clonotypes between healthy human individuals (dated by TCRdb to 2018 to 2020). For the wider study: A couple of women and a few men aged 18 to 49 years were included in the cohort. Each donor's leukapheresis produced roughly between about 0.9 and 9.5 billion PBMCs. To estimate repertoire size and how much clonotypes are shared between individuals, the study performed deep sequencing of blood TCR repertoires from a handful of healthy adults. For each donor, three plates each were used for CD4 naive and CD4 memory, two plates were used for CD8 naive, and one plate was used for CD8 memory. To increase sequencing depth and limit assay-specific biases, TCR repertoire library preparation and sequencing were carried out by different laboratories using diverse techniques. The investigation overall reported the following: Sharing across a handful of donors was observed for around 4.8% of naive CD4, 3.5% of naive CD8, over 2% of memory CD4, and about 0.38% of memory CD8 clonotypes. Clonotypes shared by all four sorted-subset donors showed higher generation probabilities than non-shared clonotypes. Larger estimated clonotype richness was generally found for naive subsets than for memory subsets. Even with the large sequencing depth, rarefaction of the sorted-subset datasets indicated that sequencing was incomplete. Based on pairwise subsampling, the degree of clonotype sharing among donors was expected to be affected by sequencing depth. Because the study included a small number of donors, the genetic and exposure-history diversity represented was limited. Only blood was sampled, and tissue TCR repertoires likely differ from those in blood.

This clone has only one observation. No antigen is known for it. Base qualities are missing; no much larger clone stands one base away. Based on the germline V gene, the CDR1 and CDR2 sequences are SGHTA and FQGNSA. V loses 3 bases of germline sequence and J loses 1 base, and the interval between the two ends is 11 bases. The cysteine opens and the phenylalanine closes a CDR3 of 15 amino acids. Only the CDR3 DNA is retained, 45 bases long and in frame from the first base. Using the deep immunoSEQ assay, TCR CDR3 regions were amplified from genomic DNA by multiplex PCR. For each cell subset, the extracted genomic DNA was distributed evenly across all wells of several immunoSEQ 96-well plates, and each plate served as one replicate. For sorted subsets, approximately 0.2 ug of genomic DNA, equivalent to tens of thousands of T cell genomes, went into each replicate PCR. The purified libraries were quantified using a Qubit 3.0 fluorometer, sized with a Bioanalyzer 2100, and then quantified again using the KAPA Library Quantification kit. A separate single-read 150-cycle Illumina NextSeq 550 flow cell was used to sequence each immunoSEQ 96-well plate. Turning to the authors' computational methods: Because the immunoSEQ output included only junctional sequences and no quality scores, the filtering could not be the same as the filtering used for full-length reads. Sequences were annotated with PyIR, a Python wrapper for IgBLAST v1.9, and V/J genes and CDR3 were assigned using IMGT germline references. Reads were removed for weak V/J assignments (E-value above 1e-6), missing CDR3, stop codons, out-of-frame junctions, or ambiguous translated residues. V3J clonotypes were defined as sequences sharing the same inferred V gene, J gene, and CDR3 amino acid sequence. To compute the percentage overlap between repertoires, the number of shared unique clonotypes was divided by the size of the smaller repertoire. Three approaches were used to assess repertoire richness: RTK rarefaction, the Chao1 estimator, and Recon v2.1 estimates of unobserved clonotypes. For all TCRbeta clonotypes obtained by the gDNA method from a few donors, generation probabilities were computed with OLGA. In TCRdb, the immuneACCESS table is reduced to in-frame sequences with V and J assigned. These tables do not hold every clone; where another copy was compared, an unresolved V gene accounts for under half, and the others remain unexplained. V and J calls plus clone size are reproduced from that table; the DNA served to infer D and trimming. The sample profile shows roughly 2.1 million clones; approximately 94% of them were found once. The top ten clonotypes cover 1.5% to 2% of the sample.

CD8 naive samples consisted of CD45RO-negative cells that were positively selected for CCR7, yielding a CD45RA+CCR7+ population without TemRA cells. Healthy HIV-negative adults with no recently reported acute infections or vaccinations were included as donors. All donors were Caucasian adults living in Nashville, Tennessee, USA. Blood was collected by leukapheresis, and PBMCs were isolated by Ficoll-Histopaque density gradient centrifugation and then cryopreserved in liquid nitrogen vapor phase. Purity and quantity of every magnetically sorted T cell population were checked by analytical flow cytometry. Genomic DNA was isolated from every sorted fraction and measured by UV absorbance on a Nanodrop 2000c.

Recombination connected TRBV7-2 to TRBJ2-3, with TRBD2 perhaps the D gene, on 7 matching bases. Sequencing used naive CD8+ T cells from PBMCs. Taken with the paper, the label for cell subset or site translates to: CD45RA+CCR7+. The TCR originated in a man aged 18 to 29 in good health. Some clones in this sample may be carry-over from other donors' samples. CDR3 reads: CASSLVGGGTDTQYF. The bases read TGTGCCAGCAGCTTGGTAGGGGGGGGCACAGATACGCAGTATTTT.